A selection of T cell receptor beta chains follows, all from one sample in a study of blood T cell repertoires in COVID-19. Sequenced by immunoSEQ multiplex PCR; TCRdb stores in-frame clones only, minus some. This repertoire shows 200,000 to 250,000 clones, around 80% found once; its top ten account for around 4.7%. The sequencing input was peripheral blood. Receptor source: a human donor in a cohort sampled during active COVID-19. Both conserved end residues are part of each CDR3. Fields, in order: D gene, clone size, V gene, J gene, CDR3 DNA, CDR3 protein. The D gene is left open where the match is weak. Expanded clones are given a class, and other clones once, few, many or no size at all.

>TRBD2|-|TRBV6-5|TRBJ2-1
TGTGCCAGCAGTTACCTCATAGCGGGAGCTTACAATGAGCAGTTCTTC
CASSYLIAGAYNEQFF
>TRBD1|few|TRBV6-5|TRBJ2-1
TGTGCCAGCAGTTACGACCCCAGGACAGGGATGGATGAGCAGTTCTTC
CASSYDPRTGMDEQFF
>TRBD1|-|TRBV28|TRBJ1-2
TGTGCCAGCAGCTGGGGACAGGGTCCGGATGGCTACACCTTC
CASSWGQGPDGYTF
>TRBD1|once|TRBV11-2|TRBJ2-5
TGTGCCAGCAGCCAGGGGGCAGGGGAGACCCAGTACTTC
CASSQGAGETQYF
>TRBD2|-|TRBV7-3|TRBJ2-1
TGTGCCAGCAGCACTAGCGGGAGTGTCTACAATGAGCAGTTCTTC
CASSTSGSVYNEQFF
>-|-|TRBV9|TRBJ2-3
TGTGCCAGCAGCGAGGACTACACAGATACGCAGTATTTT
CASSEDYTDTQYF
>-|-|TRBV19|TRBJ1-6
TGTGCCAGTAGGCCACAGGGCGGCTCATCGGATTCACCCCTCCACTTT
CASRPQGGSSDSPLHF
>-|once|TRBV7-8|TRBJ2-1
TGTGCCAGCAGCTTAGTCTCCAGGGGGGCGATCTCCTACAATGAGCAGTTCTTC
CASSLVSRGAISYNEQFF
>-|-|TRBV6-4|TRBJ2-1
TGTGCCAGCAAAGACTGGAGATCCAATGAGCAGTTCTTC
CASKDWRSNEQFF
>TRBD1|-|TRBV6-2/TRBV6-3|TRBJ2-7
TGTGCCAGCAGTTATCCGGGACAGGGGAACTACGAGCAGTACTTC
CASSYPGQGNYEQYF
>-|-|TRBV25-1|TRBJ1-1
TGTGCCAGCAGGGGGGGGGAAGCTTTCTTT
CASRGGEAFF
>-|-|TRBV9|TRBJ2-2
TGTGCCAGCAGCGTAGGGGGCCCCGAGGCCGGGGAGCTGTTTTTT
CASSVGGPEAGELFF
>-|-|TRBV7-9|TRBJ1-2
TGTGCCAGCAGCCGACAGCTTAACTATGGCTACACCTTC
CASSRQLNYGYTF
>TRBD1|many|TRBV28|TRBJ2-7
TGTGCCAGCAGCAGACCGCCGGGACAGAACTCCTACGAGCAGTACTTC
CASSRPPGQNSYEQYF
>TRBD2|-|TRBV14|TRBJ2-1
TGTGCCAGTAGAACTGGACTAGCGGGAGGGGAGCAGTTCTTC
CASRTGLAGGEQFF
>TRBD1|-|TRBV12-5|TRBJ2-7
TGTGCTAGTGGTTTGGGACAGGGGGCTACCTACGAGCAGTACTTC
CASGLGQGATYEQYF
>TRBD1|once|TRBV28|TRBJ2-4
TGTGCCAGCAGTTTCAGGGGGAAAAACATTCAGTACTTC
CASSFRGKNIQYF
>TRBD2|-|TRBV28|TRBJ2-7
TGTGCCAGCAGTTTAACTAGCGGGGGGGGCAACGAGCAGTACTTC
CASSLTSGGGNEQYF
>TRBD2|-|TRBV6-5|TRBJ2-5
TGTGCCAGCAGCCAACTAGCGGGGCACCAAGAGACCCAGTACTTC
CASSQLAGHQETQYF
>TRBD2|few|TRBV2|TRBJ2-7
TGTGCCAGCAGTGTGGGCGAAGCGGGAGGGTCCTACGAGCAGTACTTC
CASSVGEAGGSYEQYF
>TRBD2|-|TRBV30|TRBJ2-7
TGTGCCTGGCACAAAGGACTAGCGGGAGTTTACGAGCAGTACTTC
CAWHKGLAGVYEQYF
>TRBD2|-|TRBV7-8|TRBJ2-1
TGTGCCAGCAGCTTATTCGGCGGGAGATGGAATGAGCAGTTCTTC
CASSLFGGRWNEQFF
>TRBD1|-|TRBV28|TRBJ2-2
TGTGCCAGCAGGACAGGGCAGAACACCGGGGAGCTGTTTTTT
CASRTGQNTGELFF
>-|-|TRBV12-2|TRBJ2-3
TGTGCAAGTCGCTCACCTCGACTAGCGGGGACAGATACGCAGTATTTT
CASRSPRLAGTDTQYF
>TRBD2|-|TRBV15|TRBJ2-7
TGTGCCACCAGCAGAGATGGGGCTAGCGGACCCTACGAGCAGTACTTC
CATSRDGASGPYEQYF
>TRBD2|-|TRBV28|TRBJ2-1
TGTGCCAGCAGACCTAGCGGGAGGGTATACAATGAGCAGTTCTTC
CASRPSGRVYNEQFF
>-|once|TRBV12-3/TRBV12-4|TRBJ1-2
TGTGCCAGCAGTTTAGGGGCTTACTATGGCTACACCTTC
CASSLGAYYGYTF
>TRBD2|-|TRBV5-4|TRBJ2-5
TGTGCCAGCAGCTTTTTCGGGAGGCCTCAAGAGACCCAGTACTTC
CASSFFGRPQETQYF
>TRBD2|-|TRBV7-3|TRBJ2-1
TGTGCCAGCAGCCCGGTCCCGGGACTAGTCGGTGAGCAGTTCTTC
CASSPVPGLVGEQFF
>-|once|TRBV27|TRBJ2-6
TGTGCCAGCAGTCGTCAGACGGGCTCTGGGGCCAACGTCCTGACTTTC
CASSRQTGSGANVLTF
>TRBD1|-|TRBV29-1|TRBJ1-1
TGCAGCTCCCGGACAGGGGGAATGAACACTGAAGCTTTCTTT
CSSRTGGMNTEAFF
>-|-|TRBV4-3|TRBJ1-1
TGCGCCAGCAGCCAAGATCTCAGGGTGAACACTGAAGCTTTCTTT
CASSQDLRVNTEAFF
>TRBD1|few|TRBV7-8|TRBJ1-5
TGTGCCAGCAGCATCGGGACAGTAATGTATAGCAATCAGCCCCAGCATTTT
CASSIGTVMYSNQPQHF
>-|-|TRBV7-2|TRBJ2-7
TGTGCCAGCAGCTCCGGGGTATTCTACGAGCAGTACTTC
CASSSGVFYEQYF
>-|-|TRBV19|TRBJ1-4
TGTGCCAGTAGCCCCGGGCCCTGGGAGTATGAAAAACTGTTTTTT
CASSPGPWEYEKLFF
>TRBD1|once|TRBV19|TRBJ1-3
TGTGCCAGTGGGAAACCGGGACAGGATCCTGGAAACACCATATATTTT
CASGKPGQDPGNTIYF
>TRBD2|-|TRBV9|TRBJ2-1
TGTGCCAGCAGCGTAGTTTCTAGCGGGAGAAATGAGCAGTTCTTC
CASSVVSSGRNEQFF
>TRBD1|few|TRBV5-1|TRBJ1-2
TGCGCCAGCAGACTAAGGACAGGGAAGGATGGCTACACCTTC
CASRLRTGKDGYTF
>-|once|TRBV28|TRBJ2-7
TGTGCCAGCAGAGTGGGCTTGTCCTACGAGCAGTACTTC
CASRVGLSYEQYF